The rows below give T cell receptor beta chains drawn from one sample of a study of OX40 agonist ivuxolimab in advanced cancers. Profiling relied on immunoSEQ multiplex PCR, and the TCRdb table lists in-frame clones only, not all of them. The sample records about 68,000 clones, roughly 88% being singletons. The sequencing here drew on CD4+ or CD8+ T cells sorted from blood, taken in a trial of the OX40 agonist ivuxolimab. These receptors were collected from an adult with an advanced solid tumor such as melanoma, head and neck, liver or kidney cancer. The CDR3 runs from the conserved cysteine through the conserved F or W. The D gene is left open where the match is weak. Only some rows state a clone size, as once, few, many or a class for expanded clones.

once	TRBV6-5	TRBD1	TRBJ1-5	CASSSGTGGVQPQHF	TGTGCCAGCAGTTCCGGGACAGGGGGCGTTCAGCCCCAGCATTTT
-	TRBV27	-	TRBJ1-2	CASSFQASQGSRGYTF	TGTGCCAGCAGTTTCCAAGCCTCTCAGGGATCGCGTGGCTACACCTTC
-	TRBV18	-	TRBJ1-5	CASSQGPLGRNQPQHF	TGTGCCAGCTCACAGGGACCGCTCGGTCGCAATCAGCCCCAGCATTTT
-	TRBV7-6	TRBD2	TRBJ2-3	CASSPGLGGGPDTQYF	TGTGCCAGCAGTCCCGGTCTGGGGGGAGGGCCGGATACGCAGTATTTT
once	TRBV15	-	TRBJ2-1	CATSRGPLRYNEQFF	TGTGCCACCAGCAGAGGACCCCTCCGTTACAATGAGCAGTTCTTC
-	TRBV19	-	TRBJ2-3	CASSFPTGARGTDTQYF	TGTGCCAGTAGCTTCCCCACCGGGGCTAGGGGCACAGATACGCAGTATTTT
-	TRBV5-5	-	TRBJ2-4	CASSSPDRAKNIQYF	TGTGCCAGCAGCTCACCGGACAGAGCCAAAAACATTCAGTACTTC
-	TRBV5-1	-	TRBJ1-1	CASSSTRGANTEAFF	TGCGCCAGCAGCTCGACAAGGGGAGCGAACACTGAAGCTTTCTTT
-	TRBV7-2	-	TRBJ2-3	CASSLGQLYTDTQYF	TGTGCCAGCAGCTTAGGACAGCTTTACACAGATACGCAGTATTTT
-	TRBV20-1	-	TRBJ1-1	CSADLNTEAFF	TGCAGTGCCGATTTGAACACTGAAGCTTTCTTT
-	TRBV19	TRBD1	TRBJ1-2	CASRGTGSFGYTF	TGTGCCAGTAGGGGGACAGGGTCTTTTGGCTACACCTTC
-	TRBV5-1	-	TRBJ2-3	CASSLGLQSLDTQYF	TGCGCCAGCAGCTTGGGACTACAATCTTTGGATACGCAGTATTTT
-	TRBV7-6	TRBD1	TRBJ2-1	CASRQGAAGEQFF	TGTGCCAGTAGACAGGGGGCGGCCGGGGAGCAGTTCTTC
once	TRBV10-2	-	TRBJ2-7	CASSPDGYEQYF	TGCGCCAGCAGCCCGGACGGCTACGAGCAGTACTTC
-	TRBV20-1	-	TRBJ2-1	CSAVGEDEQFF	TGCAGTGCTGTGGGGGAGGATGAGCAGTTCTTC
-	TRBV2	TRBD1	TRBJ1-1	CASNGQGRNTEAFF	TGTGCCAGCAATGGACAGGGTCGTAACACTGAAGCTTTCTTT
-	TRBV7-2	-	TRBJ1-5	CASSSRLGQPQHF	TGTGCCAGCAGCTCCCGTTTGGGGCAGCCCCAGCATTTT
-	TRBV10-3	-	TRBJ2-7	CAISAPTYEQYF	TGTGCCATCAGTGCCCCTACCTACGAGCAGTACTTC
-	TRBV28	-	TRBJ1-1	CASSFRGGLYRTEAFF	TGTGCCAGCAGTTTTAGGGGGGGCCTGTATCGTACTGAAGCTTTCTTT
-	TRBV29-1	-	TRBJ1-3	CSVQNRDISGNTIYF	TGCAGCGTTCAGAACCGGGACATCTCTGGAAACACCATATATTTT
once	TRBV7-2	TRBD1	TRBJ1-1	CADRDQAGGLTEAFF	TGTGCCGACAGGGACCAGGCTGGGGGTTTGACTGAAGCTTTCTTT
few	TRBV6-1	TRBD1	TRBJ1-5	CASSDRDRSNQPQHF	TGTGCCAGCAGTGACCGGGACAGAAGCAATCAGCCCCAGCATTTT
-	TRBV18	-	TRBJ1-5	CASSPRGDTYSNQPQHF	TGTGCCAGCTCACCACGCGGGGACACTTATAGCAATCAGCCCCAGCATTTT
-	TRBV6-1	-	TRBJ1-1	CASSDQPQNTEAFF	TGTGCCAGCAGTGACCAACCACAGAACACTGAAGCTTTCTTT
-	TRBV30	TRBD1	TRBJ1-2	CAWRDGQEANYGYTF	TGTGCCTGGAGAGATGGACAGGAGGCTAACTATGGCTACACCTTC
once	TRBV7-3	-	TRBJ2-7	CASSSTPTEMVQYF	TGTGCCAGCAGCTCCACCCCTACGGAAATGGTGCAGTACTTC